This TCR beta chain was profiled in a study of identical twins. Whole-study results and caveats: Twins shared out-of-frame alpha sequences with excess low generation probability. In cord blood, abundant beta clonotypes had fewer insertions; memory showed no trend. Sequences that were beta out-of-frame showed weaker excess twin sharing.

Of note for this clonotype: Its target is unknown.

Template switching supplied a universal primer site; unique molecular identifiers were carried on the cDNA. TCRdb called the 5' RACE reads again in MiXCR, with one record for every CDR3 protein. This repertoire shows under 1 million distinct CDR3 sequences, roughly 12% found once; its top ten account for 1.5% to 2%. CDR1 and CDR2 (germline): DFQATT, SNEGSKA (reference sequence). V shed 1 base and J 0 bases; nucleotides not matched to a gene: 3. The length of the CDR3 is 15 residues. These sequences were also reported in another study, on yellow fever vaccine responses in identical twins.

This chain uses TRBV20-1 with TRBJ2-7, with TRBD2 matching 10 bases. The sequenced material came from PBMCs. This receptor was taken from a woman in her late teens or twenties in good health. CDR3 sequence reads: CSARGASGSSYEQYF. The CDR3 coding sequence is TGCAGTGCTAGAGGGGCTAGCGGGAGCTCCTACGAGCAGTACTTC.